This is a list of T cell receptor beta chains from one sample in a study of beta chain features in type 1 diabetes. This table comes from immunoSEQ multiplex PCR, and its TCRdb copy is limited to in-frame clones, with some not included. Here the sample spans 250,000 to 400,000 clones, 14% being singletons. Sample: central memory CD4+ T cells from blood. The receptors here all came from a man aged 30 to 39 in good health. The CDR3 runs from the conserved cysteine through the conserved F or W. The order of the fields is clone size, J gene, D gene, V gene, CDR3 protein, CDR3 DNA. A D gene is named only where the DNA matches it firmly. Expanded clones are given a class, and other clones once, few, many or no size at all.

clone size: .
J gene: TRBJ2-4
D gene: .
V gene: TRBV10-3
CDR3 protein: CASSDPARGYIQYF
CDR3 DNA: TGTGCCAGCAGTGACCCCGCCCGGGGGTACATTCAGTACTTC

clone size: .
J gene: TRBJ1-3
D gene: .
V gene: TRBV7-2
CDR3 protein: CASSSRVGNTIYF
CDR3 DNA: TGTGCCAGCAGCTCCAGGGTTGGAAACACCATATATTTT

clone size: few
J gene: TRBJ1-2
D gene: .
V gene: TRBV11-2
CDR3 protein: CASSSTGNYGYTF
CDR3 DNA: TGTGCCAGCAGCTCAACAGGGAACTATGGCTACACCTTC

clone size: many
J gene: TRBJ1-1
D gene: .
V gene: TRBV10-3
CDR3 protein: CAIRDRINTEAFF
CDR3 DNA: TGTGCCATCAGGGACAGAATAAACACTGAAGCTTTCTTT

clone size: few
J gene: TRBJ2-3
D gene: .
V gene: TRBV7-2
CDR3 protein: CASSPGTGASTDTQYF
CDR3 DNA: TGTGCCAGCAGCCCCGGGACTGGCGCTAGCACAGATACGCAGTATTTT

clone size: .
J gene: TRBJ1-4
D gene: .
V gene: TRBV5-1
CDR3 protein: CASSPGTLGGEKLFF
CDR3 DNA: TGCGCCAGCAGCCCGGGGACACTGGGCGGCGAAAAACTGTTTTTT

clone size: .
J gene: TRBJ2-7
D gene: TRBD1
V gene: TRBV11-2
CDR3 protein: CASSLTGGTLYEQYF
CDR3 DNA: TGTGCCAGCAGCTTAACAGGGGGGACCCTCTACGAGCAGTACTTC

clone size: .
J gene: TRBJ1-1
D gene: .
V gene: TRBV27
CDR3 protein: CASSFKPSLPIF
CDR3 DNA: TGTGCCAGCAGTTTTAAACCTAGTTTACCTATCTTT

clone size: .
J gene: TRBJ2-2
D gene: .
V gene: TRBV6-6
CDR3 protein: CASSYQLFF
CDR3 DNA: TGTGCCAGCAGCTACCAGCTGTTTTTT

clone size: many
J gene: TRBJ2-7
D gene: .
V gene: TRBV7-9
CDR3 protein: CASSEKYEQYF
CDR3 DNA: TGTGCCAGCAGCGAGAAATACGAGCAGTACTTC

clone size: .
J gene: TRBJ1-1
D gene: TRBD1
V gene: TRBV7-2
CDR3 protein: CASSLGAGGGTEAFF
CDR3 DNA: TGTGCCAGCAGCTTAGGGGCAGGGGGAGGTACTGAAGCTTTCTTT

clone size: few
J gene: TRBJ2-1
D gene: .
V gene: TRBV19
CDR3 protein: CASSIRRSTYNEQFF
CDR3 DNA: TGTGCCAGTAGTATCCGTAGATCTACTTACAATGAGCAGTTCTTC

clone size: few
J gene: TRBJ2-7
D gene: .
V gene: TRBV11-2
CDR3 protein: CASSPRTADRAEQYF
CDR3 DNA: TGTGCCAGCAGCCCGCGAACCGCCGACAGAGCCGAGCAGTACTTC

clone size: few
J gene: TRBJ2-6
D gene: TRBD2
V gene: TRBV2
CDR3 protein: CASSRLAGTSGANVLTF
CDR3 DNA: TGTGCCAGCAGTCGACTAGCGGGTACCTCTGGGGCCAACGTCCTGACTTTC

clone size: .
J gene: TRBJ1-2
D gene: .
V gene: TRBV29-1
CDR3 protein: CSGLGDYGYTF
CDR3 DNA: TGCAGTGGGTTGGGAGATTATGGCTACACCTTC

clone size: few
J gene: TRBJ1-1
D gene: TRBD1
V gene: TRBV7-9
CDR3 protein: CAANRQGDTEAFF
CDR3 DNA: TGTGCCGCAAACCGACAGGGTGACACTGAAGCTTTCTTT

clone size: .
J gene: TRBJ2-1
D gene: TRBD2
V gene: TRBV5-1
CDR3 protein: CASSKLAGVVNEQFF
CDR3 DNA: TGTGCCAGCAGCAAACTAGCGGGAGTCGTGAATGAGCAGTTCTTC

clone size: few
J gene: TRBJ2-5
D gene: TRBD2
V gene: TRBV5-1
CDR3 protein: CASSWELAGGVETQYF
CDR3 DNA: TGCGCCAGCAGCTGGGAGCTAGCGGGAGGTGTGGAGACCCAGTACTTC

clone size: .
J gene: TRBJ2-5
D gene: .
V gene: TRBV6-1
CDR3 protein: CASSEALGRGETQYF
CDR3 DNA: TGTGCCAGCAGTGAAGCTTTGGGACGCGGGGAGACCCAGTACTTC

clone size: .
J gene: TRBJ2-3
D gene: .
V gene: TRBV7-3
CDR3 protein: CASSLGGLARTDTQYF
CDR3 DNA: TGTGCCAGCAGCTTAGGAGGTCTAGCACGCACAGATACGCAGTATTTT

clone size: few
J gene: TRBJ2-5
D gene: TRBD2
V gene: TRBV11-2
CDR3 protein: CASSFSRLAGKETQYF
CDR3 DNA: TGTGCCAGCAGCTTTTCGCGGCTAGCGGGGAAAGAGACCCAGTACTTC

clone size: few
J gene: TRBJ1-2
D gene: TRBD1
V gene: TRBV7-2
CDR3 protein: CASSLAKPGQSYGYTF
CDR3 DNA: TGTGCCAGCAGCTTAGCCAAACCGGGACAGAGTTATGGCTACACCTTC

clone size: .
J gene: TRBJ2-3
D gene: TRBD1
V gene: TRBV18
CDR3 protein: CASSPDPGTGLTDTQYF
CDR3 DNA: TGTGCCAGCTCACCAGACCCCGGGACAGGGCTTACAGATACGCAGTATTTT

clone size: few
J gene: TRBJ2-3
D gene: .
V gene: TRBV5-1
CDR3 protein: CASSLAGGRSDTQYF
CDR3 DNA: TGCGCCAGCAGCTTGGCAGGCGGTCGGTCCGATACGCAGTATTTT

clone size: few
J gene: TRBJ2-3
D gene: TRBD2
V gene: TRBV5-4
CDR3 protein: CASTLRLAGRDTQYF
CDR3 DNA: TGTGCCAGCACCCTCCGACTAGCGGGGAGAGATACGCAGTATTTT

clone size: .
J gene: TRBJ2-2
D gene: TRBD1
V gene: TRBV27
CDR3 protein: CASSLRDRVSGELFF
CDR3 DNA: TGTGCCAGCAGTCTCCGGGACAGGGTGTCCGGGGAGCTGTTTTTT

clone size: .
J gene: TRBJ1-3
D gene: .
V gene: TRBV7-9
CDR3 protein: CAIPTGFSGNTIYF
CDR3 DNA: TGTGCCATCCCTACAGGGTTCTCTGGAAACACCATATATTTT

clone size: .
J gene: TRBJ1-2
D gene: .
V gene: TRBV30
CDR3 protein: CAWSGGWGYTF
CDR3 DNA: TGTGCCTGGAGTGGTGGTTGGGGCTACACCTTC

clone size: few
J gene: TRBJ1-3
D gene: .
V gene: TRBV19
CDR3 protein: CASSILRRTGNTIYF
CDR3 DNA: TGTGCCAGTAGTATCTTACGCAGGACAGGAAACACCATATATTTT

clone size: few
J gene: TRBJ2-7
D gene: .
V gene: TRBV6-6
CDR3 protein: CASRLQVSYEQYF
CDR3 DNA: TGTGCCAGCAGACTACAGGTCTCCTACGAGCAGTACTTC

clone size: .
J gene: TRBJ2-2
D gene: .
V gene: TRBV9
CDR3 protein: CASSVDPANTGELFF
CDR3 DNA: TGTGCCAGCAGCGTAGATCCCGCGAACACCGGGGAGCTGTTTTTT

clone size: few
J gene: TRBJ1-6
D gene: .
V gene: TRBV19
CDR3 protein: CATTEGGQGSPLHF
CDR3 DNA: TGTGCCACCACGGAGGGGGGCCAGGGTTCACCCCTCCACTTT

clone size: .
J gene: TRBJ1-2
D gene: .
V gene: TRBV5-8
CDR3 protein: CASSLRTGHPDFYGYTF
CDR3 DNA: TGTGCCAGCAGCTTGCGTACGGGACACCCTGACTTCTATGGCTACACCTTC

clone size: few
J gene: TRBJ2-1
D gene: .
V gene: TRBV11-2
CDR3 protein: CASSLTPGTQSQFF
CDR3 DNA: TGTGCCAGCAGCTTAACTCCCGGGACCCAATCGCAGTTCTTC

clone size: few
J gene: TRBJ1-3
D gene: .
V gene: TRBV4-3
CDR3 protein: CASSQEGAAVPGNTIYF
CDR3 DNA: TGCGCCAGCAGCCAAGAGGGGGCAGCCGTTCCTGGAAACACCATATATTTT

clone size: .
J gene: TRBJ1-5
D gene: .
V gene: TRBV6-1
CDR3 protein: CASSSPGQPQHF
CDR3 DNA: TGTGCCAGCAGTTCCCCAGGCCAGCCCCAGCATTTT

clone size: .
J gene: TRBJ1-4
D gene: .
V gene: TRBV4-3
CDR3 protein: CASSPFVEVHNEKLFF
CDR3 DNA: TGCGCCAGCAGCCCGTTCGTGGAGGTTCATAATGAAAAACTGTTTTTT

clone size: few
J gene: TRBJ2-5
D gene: .
V gene: TRBV11-2
CDR3 protein: CASTLAQETQYF
CDR3 DNA: TGTGCCAGCACCCTAGCTCAAGAGACCCAGTACTTC

clone size: many
J gene: TRBJ2-3
D gene: .
V gene: TRBV4-1
CDR3 protein: CASSQVGHSGYSSTDTQYF
CDR3 DNA: TGCGCCAGCAGCCAAGTGGGCCACAGCGGCTATTCTAGCACAGATACGCAGTATTTT

clone size: few
J gene: TRBJ2-2
D gene: .
V gene: TRBV10-2
CDR3 protein: CASTRQFNTGELFF
CDR3 DNA: TGCGCCAGCACCCGACAGTTTAACACCGGGGAGCTGTTTTTT

clone size: few
J gene: TRBJ2-3
D gene: .
V gene: TRBV9
CDR3 protein: CASSGPGGTRDTQYF
CDR3 DNA: TGTGCCAGCAGCGGACCCGGCGGAACTAGAGATACGCAGTATTTT

clone size: many
J gene: TRBJ2-3
D gene: .
V gene: TRBV11-2
CDR3 protein: CASSALGAGQADTQYF
CDR3 DNA: TGTGCCAGCAGCGCCCTTGGGGCAGGGCAGGCAGATACGCAGTATTTT

clone size: .
J gene: TRBJ2-7
D gene: TRBD1
V gene: TRBV19
CDR3 protein: CASSKSDRSYEQYF
CDR3 DNA: TGTGCCAGTAGTAAATCGGACAGGAGCTACGAGCAGTACTTC

clone size: few
J gene: TRBJ1-5
D gene: TRBD1
V gene: TRBV15
CDR3 protein: CATSPFGQVERQPQHF
CDR3 DNA: TGTGCCACCAGCCCCTTCGGACAGGTGGAGCGGCAGCCCCAGCATTTT

clone size: many
J gene: TRBJ2-3
D gene: .
V gene: TRBV19
CDR3 protein: CASSMTLVTDTQYF
CDR3 DNA: TGTGCCAGTAGTATGACACTAGTCACAGATACGCAGTATTTT

clone size: few
J gene: TRBJ1-3
D gene: .
V gene: TRBV30
CDR3 protein: CAWSSGLGNTIYF
CDR3 DNA: TGTGCCTGGTCGTCAGGGCTAGGAAACACCATATATTTT

clone size: few
J gene: TRBJ2-1
D gene: TRBD2
V gene: TRBV7-2
CDR3 protein: CASSPGTSGSNEQFF
CDR3 DNA: TGTGCCAGCAGCCCCGGGACTAGCGGGAGCAATGAGCAGTTCTTC

clone size: .
J gene: TRBJ2-3
D gene: .
V gene: TRBV6-5
CDR3 protein: CASSYSPSGTDTQYF
CDR3 DNA: TGTGCCAGCAGTTACTCGCCCAGCGGCACAGATACGCAGTATTTT

clone size: .
J gene: TRBJ2-1
D gene: TRBD2
V gene: TRBV11-2
CDR3 protein: CASSLAPGLGNEQFF
CDR3 DNA: TGTGCCAGCAGCTTAGCTCCGGGACTAGGCAATGAGCAGTTCTTC

clone size: .
J gene: TRBJ2-1
D gene: TRBD2
V gene: TRBV5-5
CDR3 protein: CASSPRTSGKGGEQFF
CDR3 DNA: TGTGCCAGCAGCCCGCGGACTAGCGGGAAGGGAGGTGAGCAGTTCTTC

clone size: medium-sized
J gene: TRBJ2-2
D gene: TRBD2
V gene: TRBV4-3
CDR3 protein: CASSSREADPNFSQYAGELFF
CDR3 DNA: TGCGCCAGCAGCTCCCGGGAGGCCGATCCCAATTTCTCGCAATACGCCGGGGAGCTGTTTTTT

clone size: .
J gene: TRBJ1-1
D gene: TRBD1
V gene: TRBV25-1
CDR3 protein: CASSRGLGNTEAFF
CDR3 DNA: TGTGCCAGCAGTAGGGGGCTTGGGAACACTGAAGCTTTCTTT

clone size: .
J gene: TRBJ2-5
D gene: TRBD2
V gene: TRBV2
CDR3 protein: CASSAQRGVAETQYF
CDR3 DNA: TGTGCCAGCAGTGCCCAGCGGGGGGTTGCAGAGACCCAGTACTTC

clone size: .
J gene: TRBJ2-3
D gene: .
V gene: TRBV7-6
CDR3 protein: CASSLRQASSSTDTQYF
CDR3 DNA: TGTGCCAGCAGCTTAAGGCAGGCTAGCAGTTCCACAGATACGCAGTATTTT

clone size: many
J gene: TRBJ1-5
D gene: TRBD1
V gene: TRBV30
CDR3 protein: CAWSRADRGNSNQPQHF
CDR3 DNA: TGTGCCTGGAGTCGAGCGGACAGGGGAAATAGCAATCAGCCCCAGCATTTT

clone size: .
J gene: TRBJ2-2
D gene: TRBD2
V gene: TRBV14
CDR3 protein: CASSQGSGVNTGELFF
CDR3 DNA: TGTGCCAGCAGCCAAGGTAGCGGGGTGAACACCGGGGAGCTGTTTTTT

clone size: .
J gene: TRBJ1-1
D gene: .
V gene: TRBV6-1
CDR3 protein: CASRTRGSYTEAFF
CDR3 DNA: TGTGCCAGCAGAACCCGGGGTAGTTATACTGAAGCTTTCTTT